This T cell receptor beta chain was retrieved from a study of cytomegalovirus exposure and HLA in healthy donors. Study-level results: Among the CMV-associated chains, a few were confirmed in vitro as specific for CMV antigens.

Germline V gives CDR1 MNHEY, CDR2 SMNVEV (reference sequence). V trimming: 6 bases; J trimming: 6 bases; junction bases outside the gene matches: 17. This CDR3 is built from 16 residues. The sample holds one count of this clone. Antigen specificity is unknown. Using immunoSEQ multiplex PCR, the repertoire was profiled, and TCRdb retains in-frame clones only, with some absent. The table has hundreds of thousands of clones, 90% seen once. The TCR sequence derives from a young woman in good health and CMV-seronegative. Input material: PBMCs. V is TRBV27 and J is TRBJ2-7; TRBD1 matches 7 bases. This chain's CDR3 is CASSLIDRAGLGEQYF. CDR3 DNA sequence: TGTGCCAGCAGCTTAATCGACAGGGCGGGTCTGGGCGAGCAGTACTTC.